This T cell receptor beta chain was captured in a study of blood T cells in healthy people across ages. Primed by a sample-barcoded 5' primer and a J-beta primer mix, a second PCR proceeded for about 6 to 11 cycles. In TCRdb, the 5' RACE reads were re-called with MiXCR into one record per CDR3 protein. The table lists 1 million to 1.2 million distinct CDR3 sequences, approximately 38% of them singletons. The individuals who served as donors were healthy Caucasians living in Russia, aged about 6 to 95. Peripheral blood, around 9.4 milliliters per donor, was collected. The CDR3 covers 13 residues. Trimming left V 3 bases short and J 11 bases short, with 16 bases between. The germline V gene encodes CDR1 SGHTA and CDR2 FQGNSA. This clonotype has only a few counts.

The clonotype comes from a man between 18 and 35 years old in good health. The sample consisted of blood. This sequence joins TRBV7-2 and TRBJ2-5, with D unclear. The CDR3 region has the DNA TGTGCCAGCAGCTTTCGAGAGCCCCCTGAGCAGTACTTC. Its protein product is CASSFREPPEQYF.